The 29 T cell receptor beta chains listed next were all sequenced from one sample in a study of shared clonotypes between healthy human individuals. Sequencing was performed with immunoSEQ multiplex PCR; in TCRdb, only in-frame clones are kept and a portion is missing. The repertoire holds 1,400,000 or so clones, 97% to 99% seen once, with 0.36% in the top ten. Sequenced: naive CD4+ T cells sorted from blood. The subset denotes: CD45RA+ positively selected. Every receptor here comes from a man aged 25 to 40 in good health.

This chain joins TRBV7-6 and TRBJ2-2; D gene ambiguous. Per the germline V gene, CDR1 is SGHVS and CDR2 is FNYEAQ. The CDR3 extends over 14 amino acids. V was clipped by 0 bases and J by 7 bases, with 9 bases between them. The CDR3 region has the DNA TGTGCCAGCAGCTTAGCGCTGGGGTACGGGGAGCTGTTTTTT. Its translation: CASSLALGYGELFF.

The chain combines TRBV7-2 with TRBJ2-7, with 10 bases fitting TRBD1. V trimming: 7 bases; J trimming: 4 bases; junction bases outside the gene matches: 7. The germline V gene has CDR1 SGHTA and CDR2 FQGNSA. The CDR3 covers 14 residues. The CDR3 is CASTLDRGNYEQYF. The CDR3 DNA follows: TGTGCCAGCACCCTGGACAGGGGGAATTACGAGCAGTACTTC.

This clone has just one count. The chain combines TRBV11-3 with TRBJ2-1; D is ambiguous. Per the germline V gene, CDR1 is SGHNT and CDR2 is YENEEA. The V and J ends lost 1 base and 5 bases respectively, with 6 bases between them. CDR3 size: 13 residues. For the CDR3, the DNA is TGTGCCAGCAGCTTAGGCAGGAACAATGAGCAGTTCTTC. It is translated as CASSLGRNNEQFF.

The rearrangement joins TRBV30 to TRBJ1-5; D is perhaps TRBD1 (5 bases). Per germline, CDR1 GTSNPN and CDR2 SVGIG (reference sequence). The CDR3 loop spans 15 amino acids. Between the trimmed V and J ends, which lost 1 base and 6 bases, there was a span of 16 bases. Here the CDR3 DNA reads TGTGCCTGGAGTGGGGGTGACAGAGACATTCAGCCCCAGCATTTT. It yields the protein CAWSGGDRDIQPQHF.

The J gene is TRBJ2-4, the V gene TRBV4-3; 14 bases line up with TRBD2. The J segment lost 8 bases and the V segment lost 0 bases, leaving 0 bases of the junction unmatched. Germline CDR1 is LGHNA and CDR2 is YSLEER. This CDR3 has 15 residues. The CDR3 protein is CASSQEGLAGDIQYF. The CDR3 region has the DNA TGCGCCAGCAGCCAAGAGGGACTAGCGGGAGACATTCAGTACTTC.

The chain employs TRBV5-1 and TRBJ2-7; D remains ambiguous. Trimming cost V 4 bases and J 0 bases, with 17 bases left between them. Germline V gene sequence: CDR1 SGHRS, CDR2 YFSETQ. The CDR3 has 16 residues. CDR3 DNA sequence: TGCGCCAGCAGCATGCCGGATCGAAGCATCTCCTACGAGCAGTACTTC. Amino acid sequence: CASSMPDRSISYEQYF.

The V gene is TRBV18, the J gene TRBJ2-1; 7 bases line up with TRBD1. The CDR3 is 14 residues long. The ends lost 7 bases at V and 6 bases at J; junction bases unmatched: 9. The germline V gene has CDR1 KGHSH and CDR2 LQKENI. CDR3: CASWIGTDLNEQFF. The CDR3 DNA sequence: TGTGCCAGCTGGATAGGGACAGACCTCAATGAGCAGTTCTTC.

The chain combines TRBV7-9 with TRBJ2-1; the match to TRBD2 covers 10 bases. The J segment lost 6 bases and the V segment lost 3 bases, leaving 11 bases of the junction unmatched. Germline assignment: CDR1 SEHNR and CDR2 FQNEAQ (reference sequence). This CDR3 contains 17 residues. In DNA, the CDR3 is TGTGCCAGCAGCTTTTTAGGCCCGGGACTAGCGTTCAATGAGCAGTTCTTC. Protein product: CASSFLGPGLAFNEQFF.

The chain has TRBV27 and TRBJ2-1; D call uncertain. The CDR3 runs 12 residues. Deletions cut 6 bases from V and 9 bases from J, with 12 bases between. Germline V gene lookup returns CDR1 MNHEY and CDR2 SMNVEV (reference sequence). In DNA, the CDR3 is TGTGCCAGCAGCTCCCTGTTTGGTGAGCAGTTCTTC. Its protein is CASSSLFGEQFF.

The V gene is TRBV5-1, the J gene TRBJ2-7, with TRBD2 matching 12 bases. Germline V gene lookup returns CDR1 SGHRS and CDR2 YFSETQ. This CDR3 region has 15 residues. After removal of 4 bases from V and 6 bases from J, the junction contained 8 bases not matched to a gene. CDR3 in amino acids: CASSARTSGIGEQYF. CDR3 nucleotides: TGCGCCAGCAGCGCAAGGACTAGCGGGATTGGCGAGCAGTACTTC.

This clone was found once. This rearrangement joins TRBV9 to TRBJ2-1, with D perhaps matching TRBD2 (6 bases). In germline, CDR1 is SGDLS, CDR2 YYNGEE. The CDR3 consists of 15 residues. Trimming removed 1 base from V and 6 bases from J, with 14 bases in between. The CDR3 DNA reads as TGTGCCAGCAGCGTATCTAGCGTGTTGCCCAATGAGCAGTTCTTC. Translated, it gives CASSVSSVLPNEQFF.

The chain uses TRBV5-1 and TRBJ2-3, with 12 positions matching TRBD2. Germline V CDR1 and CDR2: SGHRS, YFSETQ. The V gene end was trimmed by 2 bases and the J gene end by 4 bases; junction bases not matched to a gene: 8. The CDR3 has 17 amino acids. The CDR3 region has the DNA TGCGCCAGCAGCTTAACCCTAGCGGGAGGGCCGGCAGATACGCAGTATTTT. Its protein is CASSLTLAGGPADTQYF.

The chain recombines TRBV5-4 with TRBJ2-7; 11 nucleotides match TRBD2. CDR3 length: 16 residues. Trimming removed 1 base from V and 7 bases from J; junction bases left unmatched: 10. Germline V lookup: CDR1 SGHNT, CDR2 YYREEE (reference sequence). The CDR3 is CASSLPGLAVDGEQYF. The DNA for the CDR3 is TGTGCCAGCAGCTTGCCGGGACTAGCGGTTGACGGTGAGCAGTACTTC.

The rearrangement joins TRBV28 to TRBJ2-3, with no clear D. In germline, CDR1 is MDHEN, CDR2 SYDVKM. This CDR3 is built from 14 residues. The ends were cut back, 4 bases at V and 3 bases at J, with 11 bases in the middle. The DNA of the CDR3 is TGTGCCAGCAGTTCCCTGCTAGTGACAGATACGCAGTATTTT. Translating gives CASSSLLVTDTQYF.

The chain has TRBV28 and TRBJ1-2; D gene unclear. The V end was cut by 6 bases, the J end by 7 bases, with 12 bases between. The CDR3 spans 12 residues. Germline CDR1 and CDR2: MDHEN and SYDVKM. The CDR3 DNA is TGTGCCAGCAGCCCCGGACGGAGTGGCTACACCTTC. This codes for CASSPGRSGYTF.

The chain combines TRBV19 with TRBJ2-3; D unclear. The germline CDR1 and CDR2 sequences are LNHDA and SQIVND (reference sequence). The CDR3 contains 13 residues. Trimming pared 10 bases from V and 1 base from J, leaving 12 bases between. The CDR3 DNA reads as TGTGCCACCGAAACCGGACGCACAGATACGCAGTATTTT. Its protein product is CATETGRTDTQYF.

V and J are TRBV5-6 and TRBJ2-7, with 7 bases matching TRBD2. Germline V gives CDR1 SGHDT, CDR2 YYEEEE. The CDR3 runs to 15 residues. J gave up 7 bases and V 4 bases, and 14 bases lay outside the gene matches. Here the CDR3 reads CASSPLLGGSREQYF. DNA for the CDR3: TGTGCCAGCAGCCCGCTACTAGGCGGGAGTCGAGAGCAGTACTTC.

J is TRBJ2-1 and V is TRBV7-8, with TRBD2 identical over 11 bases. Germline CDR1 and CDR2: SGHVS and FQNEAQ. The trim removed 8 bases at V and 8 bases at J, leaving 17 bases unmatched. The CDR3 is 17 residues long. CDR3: CASQLGGLAVTHDEQFF. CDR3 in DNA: TGTGCCAGCCAATTGGGGGGACTAGCGGTAACTCACGATGAGCAGTTCTTC.

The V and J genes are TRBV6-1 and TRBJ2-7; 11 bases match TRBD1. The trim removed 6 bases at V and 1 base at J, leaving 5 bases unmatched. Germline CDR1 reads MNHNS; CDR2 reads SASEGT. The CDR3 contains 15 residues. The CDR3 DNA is TGTGCCAGCAGAGCCGGGACAGGGGGTTCCTACGAGCAGTACTTC. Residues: CASRAGTGGSYEQYF.

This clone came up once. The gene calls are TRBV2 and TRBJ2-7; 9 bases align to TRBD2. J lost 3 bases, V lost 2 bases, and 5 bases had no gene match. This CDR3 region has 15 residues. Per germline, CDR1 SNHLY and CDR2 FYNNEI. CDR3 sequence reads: CASSEQTSGYYEQYF. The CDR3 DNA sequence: TGTGCCAGCAGTGAACAGACTAGCGGATACTACGAGCAGTACTTC.

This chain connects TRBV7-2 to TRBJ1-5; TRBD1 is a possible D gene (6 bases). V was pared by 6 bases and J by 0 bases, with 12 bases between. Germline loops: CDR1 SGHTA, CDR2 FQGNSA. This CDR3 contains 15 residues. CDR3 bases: TGTGCCAGCAGACGCGACAGGAATAGCAATCAGCCCCAGCATTTT. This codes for CASRRDRNSNQPQHF. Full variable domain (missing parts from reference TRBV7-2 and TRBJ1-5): GAGVSQSPSNKVTEKGKDVELRCDPISGHTALYWYRQSLGQGLEFLIYFQGNSAPDKSGLPSDRFSAERTGGSVSTLTIQRTQQEDSAVYLCASRRDRNSNQPQHFGDGTRLSIL.

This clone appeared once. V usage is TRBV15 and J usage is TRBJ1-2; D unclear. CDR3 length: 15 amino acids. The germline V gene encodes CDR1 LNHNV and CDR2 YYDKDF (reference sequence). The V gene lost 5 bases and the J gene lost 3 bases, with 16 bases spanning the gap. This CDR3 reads CATSQRLRVDYGYTF. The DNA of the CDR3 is TGTGCCACCAGCCAACGACTGAGGGTAGACTATGGCTACACCTTC.

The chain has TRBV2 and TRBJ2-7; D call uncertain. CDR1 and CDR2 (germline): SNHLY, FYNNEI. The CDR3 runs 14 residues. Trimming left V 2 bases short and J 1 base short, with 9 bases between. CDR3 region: CASSEQARSYEQYF. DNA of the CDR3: TGTGCCAGCAGTGAACAGGCGAGGTCCTACGAGCAGTACTTC. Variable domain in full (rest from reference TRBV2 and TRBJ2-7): EPEVTQTPSHQVTQMGQEVILRCVPISNHLYFYWYRQILGQKVEFLVSFYNNEISEKSEIFDDQFSVERPDGSNFTLKIRSTKLEDSAMYFCASSEQARSYEQYFGPGTRLTVT.

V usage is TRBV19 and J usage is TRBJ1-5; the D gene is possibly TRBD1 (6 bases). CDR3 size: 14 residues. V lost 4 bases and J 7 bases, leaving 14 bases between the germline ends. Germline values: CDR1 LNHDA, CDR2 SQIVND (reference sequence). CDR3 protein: CASSTRQAWQPQHF. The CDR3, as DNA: TGTGCCAGTAGTACCAGACAGGCATGGCAGCCCCAGCATTTT.

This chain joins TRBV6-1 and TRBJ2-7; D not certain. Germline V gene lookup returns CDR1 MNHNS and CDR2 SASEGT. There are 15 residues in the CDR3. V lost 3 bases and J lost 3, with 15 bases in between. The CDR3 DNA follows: TGTGCCAGCAGTGAGTCGATCGTACCCGTCTACGAGCAGTACTTC. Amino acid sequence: CASSESIVPVYEQYF.

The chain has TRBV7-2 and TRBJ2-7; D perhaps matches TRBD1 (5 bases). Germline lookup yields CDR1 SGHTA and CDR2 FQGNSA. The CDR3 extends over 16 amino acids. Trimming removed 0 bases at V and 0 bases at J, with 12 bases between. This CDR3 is CASSLAARANSYEQYF. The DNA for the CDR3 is TGTGCCAGCAGCTTAGCGGCCAGGGCCAACTCCTACGAGCAGTACTTC.

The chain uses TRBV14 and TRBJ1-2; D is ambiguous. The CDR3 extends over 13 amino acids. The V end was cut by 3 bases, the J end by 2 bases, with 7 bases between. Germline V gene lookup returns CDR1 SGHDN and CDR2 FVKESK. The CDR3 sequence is CASSQGPNYGYTF. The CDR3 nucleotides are TGTGCCAGCAGCCAGGGTCCCAACTATGGCTACACCTTC.

The CDR3 loop is CAGRGQSSYNEQFF. In DNA, the CDR3 is TGTGCCGGTCGGGGCCAGAGCTCCTACAATGAGCAGTTCTTC. This chain uses TRBV6-1 with TRBJ2-1; D is perhaps TRBD1 or TRBD2 (5 bases each). The germline gives CDR1 MNHNS, CDR2 SASEGT. V lost 11 bases to trimming and J lost 0 bases, with 14 bases between them. The CDR3 covers 14 residues.

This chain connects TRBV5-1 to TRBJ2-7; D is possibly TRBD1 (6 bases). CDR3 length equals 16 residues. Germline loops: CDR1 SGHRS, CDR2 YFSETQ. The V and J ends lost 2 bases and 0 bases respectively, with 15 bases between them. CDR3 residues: CASSFGNRASSYEQYF. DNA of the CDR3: TGCGCCAGCAGCTTTGGAAACAGGGCGAGCTCCTACGAGCAGTACTTC. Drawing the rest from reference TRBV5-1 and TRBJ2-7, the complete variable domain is KAGVTQTPRYLIKTRGQQVTLSCSPISGHRSVSWYQQTPGQGLQFLFEYFSETQRNKGNFPGRFSGRQFSNSRSEMNVSTLELGDSALYLCASSFGNRASSYEQYFGPGTRLTVT.